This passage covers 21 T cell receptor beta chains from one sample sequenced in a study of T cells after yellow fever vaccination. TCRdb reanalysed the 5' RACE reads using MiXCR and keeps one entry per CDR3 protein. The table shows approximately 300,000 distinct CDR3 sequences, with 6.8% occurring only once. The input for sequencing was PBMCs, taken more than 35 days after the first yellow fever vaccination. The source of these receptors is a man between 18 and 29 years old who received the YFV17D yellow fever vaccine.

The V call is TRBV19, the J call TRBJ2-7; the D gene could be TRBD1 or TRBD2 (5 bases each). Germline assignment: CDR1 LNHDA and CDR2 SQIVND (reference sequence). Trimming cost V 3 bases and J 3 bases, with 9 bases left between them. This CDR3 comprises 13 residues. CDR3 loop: CASSIGDGYEQYV. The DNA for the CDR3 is TGTGCCAGTAGTATCGGGGACGGCTACGAGCAGTACGTC.

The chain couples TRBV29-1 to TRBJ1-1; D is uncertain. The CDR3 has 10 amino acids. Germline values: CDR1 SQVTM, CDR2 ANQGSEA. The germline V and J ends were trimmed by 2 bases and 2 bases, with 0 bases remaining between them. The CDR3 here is CSVENTEAFF. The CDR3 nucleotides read TGCAGCGTTGAAAACACTGAAGCTTTCTTT.

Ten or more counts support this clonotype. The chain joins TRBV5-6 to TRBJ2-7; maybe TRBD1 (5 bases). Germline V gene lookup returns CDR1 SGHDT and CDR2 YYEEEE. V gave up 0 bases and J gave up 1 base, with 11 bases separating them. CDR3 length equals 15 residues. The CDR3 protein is CASSLARTPSYEQYV. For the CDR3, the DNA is TGTGCCAGCAGCTTGGCGAGGACACCTTCCTACGAGCAGTACGTC.

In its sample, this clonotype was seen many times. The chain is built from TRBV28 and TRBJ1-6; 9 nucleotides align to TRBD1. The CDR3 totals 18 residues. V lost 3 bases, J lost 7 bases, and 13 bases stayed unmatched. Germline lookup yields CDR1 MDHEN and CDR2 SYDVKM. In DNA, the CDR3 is TGTGCCAGCAGTTTTGGGACAGGGAGGTCCGTCCTCAATTCACCCCTCCACTTT. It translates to CASSFGTGRSVLNSPLHF.

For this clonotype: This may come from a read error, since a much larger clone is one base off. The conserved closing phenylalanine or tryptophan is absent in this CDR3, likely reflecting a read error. The CDR3 protein is CASSSRGRAETQYI. Here the CDR3 DNA reads TGTGCCAGCAGTTCCCGGGGGCGCGCGGAGACCCAGTACATC. This chain joins TRBV7-9 and TRBJ2-5; D possibly matches TRBD1 or TRBD2 (6 bases each). Germline loops: CDR1 SEHNR, CDR2 FQNEAQ (reference sequence). V was clipped by 6 bases and J by 5 bases, with 16 bases between them. This CDR3 has 14 amino acids.

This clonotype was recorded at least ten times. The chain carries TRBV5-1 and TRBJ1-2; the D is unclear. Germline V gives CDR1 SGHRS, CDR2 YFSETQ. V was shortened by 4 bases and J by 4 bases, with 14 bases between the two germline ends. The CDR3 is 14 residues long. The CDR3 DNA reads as TGCGCCAGCAGCGGGTCCCAGGATCCCTATGGCTACACCTTC. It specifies CASSGSQDPYGYTF.

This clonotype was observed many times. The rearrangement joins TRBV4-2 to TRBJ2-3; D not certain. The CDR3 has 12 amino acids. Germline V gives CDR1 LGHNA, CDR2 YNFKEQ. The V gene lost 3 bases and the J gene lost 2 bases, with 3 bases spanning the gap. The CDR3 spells CASSHPTDTQYF. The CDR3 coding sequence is TGTGCCAGCAGCCATCCCACAGATACGCAGTATTTT.

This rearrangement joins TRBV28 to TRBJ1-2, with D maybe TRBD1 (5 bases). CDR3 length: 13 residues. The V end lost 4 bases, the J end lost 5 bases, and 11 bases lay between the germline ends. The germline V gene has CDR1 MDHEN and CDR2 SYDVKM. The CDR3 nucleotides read TGTGCCAGCAGTTGGGGGGGACCTTATGGCTACACCTTC. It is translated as CASSWGGPYGYTF.

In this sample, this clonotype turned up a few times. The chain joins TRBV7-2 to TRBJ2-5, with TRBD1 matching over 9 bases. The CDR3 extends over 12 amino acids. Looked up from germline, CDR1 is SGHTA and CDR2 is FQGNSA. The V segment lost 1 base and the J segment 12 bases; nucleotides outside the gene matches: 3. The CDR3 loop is CASSLGGDREYF. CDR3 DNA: TGTGCCAGCAGCTTAGGAGGGGACAGGGAGTACTTC.

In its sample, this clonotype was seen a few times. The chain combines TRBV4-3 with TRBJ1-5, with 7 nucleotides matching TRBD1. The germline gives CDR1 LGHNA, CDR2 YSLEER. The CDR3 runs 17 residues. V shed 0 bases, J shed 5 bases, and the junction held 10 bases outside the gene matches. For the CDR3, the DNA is TGCGCCAGCAGCCAAGATTCAGCGGGACAGCCTTATCAGCCCCAGCATTTT. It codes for CASSQDSAGQPYQPQHF.

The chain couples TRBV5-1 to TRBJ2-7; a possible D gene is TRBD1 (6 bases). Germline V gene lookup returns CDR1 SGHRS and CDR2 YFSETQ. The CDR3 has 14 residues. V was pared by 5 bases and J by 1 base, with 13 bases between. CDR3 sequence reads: CASSAQGPSYEQYF. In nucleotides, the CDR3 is TGCGCCAGCAGTGCACAGGGTCCTTCCTACGAGCAGTACTTC.

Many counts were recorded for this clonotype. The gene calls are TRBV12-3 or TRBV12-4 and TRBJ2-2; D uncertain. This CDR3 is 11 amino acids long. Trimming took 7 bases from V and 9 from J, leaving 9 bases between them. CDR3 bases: TGTGCCAGCACCAACCTCCGGGAGCTGTTTTTT. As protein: CASTNLRELFF.

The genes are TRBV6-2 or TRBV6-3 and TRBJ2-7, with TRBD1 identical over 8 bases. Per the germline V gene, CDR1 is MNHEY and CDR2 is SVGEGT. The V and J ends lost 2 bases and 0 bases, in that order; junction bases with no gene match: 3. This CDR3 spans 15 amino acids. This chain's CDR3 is CASSYRTGSSYEQYV. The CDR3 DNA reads TGTGCCAGCAGTTACAGGACAGGGAGCTCCTACGAGCAGTACGTC.

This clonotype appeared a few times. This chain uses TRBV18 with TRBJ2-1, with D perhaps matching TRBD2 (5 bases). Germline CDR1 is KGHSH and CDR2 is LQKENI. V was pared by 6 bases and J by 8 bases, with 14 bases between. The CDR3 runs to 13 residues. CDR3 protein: CASSLRTFDEQFF. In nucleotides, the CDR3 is TGTGCCAGCTCCTTAAGGACTTTCGATGAGCAGTTCTTC. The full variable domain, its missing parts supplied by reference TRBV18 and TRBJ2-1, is NAGVMQNPRHLVRRRGQEARLRCSPMKGHSHVYWYRQLPEEGLKFMVYLQKENIIDESGMPKERFSAEFPKEGPSILRIQQVVRGDSAAYFCASSLRTFDEQFFGPGTRLTVL.

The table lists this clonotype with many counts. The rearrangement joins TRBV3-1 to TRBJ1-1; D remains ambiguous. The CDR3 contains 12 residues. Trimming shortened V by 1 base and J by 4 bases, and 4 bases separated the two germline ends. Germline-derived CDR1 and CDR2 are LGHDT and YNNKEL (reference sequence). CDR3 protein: CASSQVGTEAFF. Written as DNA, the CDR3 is TGTGCCAGCAGCCAAGTCGGCACTGAAGCTTTCTTT.

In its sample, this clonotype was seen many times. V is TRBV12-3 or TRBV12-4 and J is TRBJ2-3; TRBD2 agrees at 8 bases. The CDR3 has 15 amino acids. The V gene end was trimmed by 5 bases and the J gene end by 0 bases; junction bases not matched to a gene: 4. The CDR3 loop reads CASSPLAASTDTQYF. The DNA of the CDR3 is TGTGCCAGCAGTCCACTAGCGGCTAGCACAGATACGCAGTATTTT.

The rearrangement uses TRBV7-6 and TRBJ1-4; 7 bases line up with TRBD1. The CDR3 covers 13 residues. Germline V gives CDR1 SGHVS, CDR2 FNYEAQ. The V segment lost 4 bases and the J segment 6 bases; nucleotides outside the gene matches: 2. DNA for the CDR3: TGTGCCAGCAGCTGGGACAGCGATGAAAAACTGTTTTTT. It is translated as CASSWDSDEKLFF.

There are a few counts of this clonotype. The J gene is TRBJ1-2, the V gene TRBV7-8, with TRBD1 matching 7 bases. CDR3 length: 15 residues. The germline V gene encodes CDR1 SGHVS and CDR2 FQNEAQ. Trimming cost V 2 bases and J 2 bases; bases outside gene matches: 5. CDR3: CASSLPGQHNYGYTF. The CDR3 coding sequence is TGTGCCAGCAGCTTACCGGGACAGCACAACTATGGCTACACCTTC.

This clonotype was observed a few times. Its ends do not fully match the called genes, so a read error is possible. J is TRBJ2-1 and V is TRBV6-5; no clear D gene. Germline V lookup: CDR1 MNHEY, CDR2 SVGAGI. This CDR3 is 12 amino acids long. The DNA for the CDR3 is TGTGCCAGCAGTTCCCCCCTGGCAGATACCTCCTTC. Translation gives CASSSPLADTSF.

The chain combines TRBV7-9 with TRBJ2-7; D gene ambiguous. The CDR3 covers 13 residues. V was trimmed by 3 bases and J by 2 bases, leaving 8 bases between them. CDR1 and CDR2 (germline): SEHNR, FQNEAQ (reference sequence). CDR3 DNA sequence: TGTGCCAGCAGCTTGGGGTCGGCCTACGAGCAGTACTTC. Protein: CASSLGSAYEQYF.

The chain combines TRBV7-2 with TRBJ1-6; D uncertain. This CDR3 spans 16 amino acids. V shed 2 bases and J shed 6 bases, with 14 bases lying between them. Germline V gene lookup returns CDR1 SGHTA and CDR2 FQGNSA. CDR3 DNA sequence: TGTGCCAGCAGCTTAAGAGGGTTGGGAACTAATTCACCCCTCCACTTT. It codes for CASSLRGLGTNSPLHF. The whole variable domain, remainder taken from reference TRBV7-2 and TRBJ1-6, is GAGVSQSPSNKVTEKGKDVELRCDPISGHTALYWYRQSLGQGLEFLIYFQGNSAPDKSGLPSDRFSAERTGGSVSTLTIQRTQQEDSAVYLCASSLRGLGTNSPLHFGNGTRLTVT.